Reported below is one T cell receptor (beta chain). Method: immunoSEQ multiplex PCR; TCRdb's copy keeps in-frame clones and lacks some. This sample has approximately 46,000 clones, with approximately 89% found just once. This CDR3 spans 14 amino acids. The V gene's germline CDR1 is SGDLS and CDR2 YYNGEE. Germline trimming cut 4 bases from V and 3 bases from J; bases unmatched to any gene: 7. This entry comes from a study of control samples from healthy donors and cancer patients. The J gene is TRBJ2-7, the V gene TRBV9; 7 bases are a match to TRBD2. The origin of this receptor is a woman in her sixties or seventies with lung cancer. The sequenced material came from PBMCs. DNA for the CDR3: TGTGCCAGCAGCCCCCGGGCGGGAGTCTACGAGCAGTACTTC. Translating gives CASSPRAGVYEQYF.